One and the same sample provided the 15 T cell receptor beta chains below, sequenced in a study of PD-1 blockade in mismatch repair-deficient tumors. The repertoire was sequenced with immunoSEQ multiplex PCR; TCRdb's copy has only in-frame clones and lacks some. The sample lists approximately 23,000 clones; approximately 84% were seen once. The material was PBMCs, obtained before pembrolizumab treatment. The origin of the receptors is an adult with mismatch repair-deficient cancer.

The chain is built from TRBV27 and TRBJ2-3, with D possibly being TRBD1 (5 bases). Per germline, CDR1 MNHEY and CDR2 SMNVEV (reference sequence). Trimming removed 7 bases at V and 5 bases at J, with 16 bases between. This CDR3 has 14 amino acids. Here the CDR3 reads CASTDLKTEDTQYF. For the CDR3, the DNA is TGTGCCAGCACCGATTTAAAGACAGAAGATACGCAGTATTTT.

This chain connects TRBV10-1 to TRBJ1-2; 10 positions agree with TRBD1. V was pared by 4 bases and J by 13 bases, with 9 bases of the junction left unmatched. CDR3 length: 13 amino acids. The germline V gene has CDR1 WNHNN and CDR2 SYGVQD (reference sequence). The DNA for the CDR3 is TGCGCCAGCAGTGCCGGGACAGGGGATGCAGGCACCTTC. Residues: CASSAGTGDAGTF.

This clone was picked up a small number of times. V usage is TRBV5-4 and J usage is TRBJ2-6, with D possibly TRBD2 on 7 matching bases. CDR1 SGHNT and CDR2 YYREEE come from the germline V gene (reference sequence). Trimming pared 1 base from V and 0 bases from J, leaving 14 bases between. This CDR3 is 18 amino acids long. Here the CDR3 DNA reads TGTGCCAGCAGCTTGTGGGGGGGCGCCTTCTCTGGGGCCAACGTCCTGACTTTC. This codes for CASSLWGGAFSGANVLTF.

This sequence joins TRBV5-1 and TRBJ1-1; 8 nucleotides match TRBD1. The CDR3 is 15 residues long. The ends lost 9 bases at V and 6 bases at J; junction bases unmatched: 16. Germline V gene lookup returns CDR1 SGHRS and CDR2 YFSETQ. The CDR3 nucleotides are TGCGCCACCACCCTAGGAGCAGGGGGCGAGGCTGAAGCTTTCTTT. Amino acid sequence: CATTLGAGGEAEAFF.

The V and J genes are TRBV1 and TRBJ2-7; whether TRBD2, the table's D call, matches the DNA was not checked. TRBV1 is shown as a pseudogene. The length of the CDR3 is 18 residues. This CDR3 reads CTSSQDWRGTKFSYEQYF. The CDR3 DNA reads TGCACCAGCAGCCAAGATTGGAGAGGAACGAAATTTTCCTACGAGCAGTACTTC.

This sequence joins TRBV7-2 and TRBJ2-7; 7 nucleotides align to TRBD2. Unmatched junction bases numbered 4, after V lost 5 bases and J lost 3 bases. Germline CDR1 SGHTA, CDR2 FQGNSA. This CDR3 comprises 13 residues. This CDR3 is CASSASSGYEQYF. The CDR3 coding sequence is TGTGCCAGCAGCGCCTCTAGCGGCTACGAGCAGTACTTC.

This sequence joins TRBV29-1 and TRBJ2-2, with D unclear. CDR1 and CDR2 from the germline V gene are SQVTM and ANQGSEA. CDR3 length: 11 residues. The germline V and J ends were trimmed by 6 bases and 2 bases, with 4 bases remaining between them. DNA of the CDR3: TGCAGCGTCAAAAACACCGGGGAGCTGTTTTTT. Its translation is CSVKNTGELFF.

This sequence joins TRBV6-5 and TRBJ2-1; 8 bases line up with TRBD1. The trim removed 6 bases at V and 4 bases at J, leaving 5 bases unmatched. The length of the CDR3 is 14 residues. CDR1 MNHEY and CDR2 SVGAGI come from the germline V gene. The CDR3 is CASRSGGRYNEQFF. CDR3 sequence (DNA): TGTGCCAGCAGATCAGGGGGCAGATACAATGAGCAGTTCTTC.

The rearrangement uses TRBV14 and TRBJ2-5; 10 bases align to TRBD2. The CDR3 extends over 15 amino acids. Germline assignment: CDR1 SGHDN and CDR2 FVKESK. V shed 4 bases, J shed 6 bases, and the junction held 8 bases outside the gene matches. The CDR3: CASSLRTSGGKTQYF. The CDR3 DNA follows: TGTGCCAGCAGCCTGCGGACTAGCGGAGGGAAGACCCAGTACTTC.

The chain combines TRBV5-1 with TRBJ1-2, with 9 bases identical to TRBD1. With 5 bases clipped from V and 6 bases from J, the junction kept 8 bases outside the gene matches. CDR3 length equals 14 residues. Per the germline V gene, CDR1 is SGHRS and CDR2 is YFSETQ. CDR3 amino acids: CASSYTGQGDGYTF. CDR3 bases: TGCGCCAGCAGTTACACGGGACAGGGAGATGGCTACACCTTC.

The chain links TRBV29-1 to TRBJ1-1; 7 bases line up with TRBD1. The CDR3 extends over 13 amino acids. With 5 bases clipped from V and 3 bases from J, the junction kept 6 bases outside the gene matches. CDR1 and CDR2 (germline): SQVTM, ANQGSEA. The CDR3 is CSVYRGGDTEAFF. CDR3 in DNA: TGCAGCGTTTACAGGGGAGGAGACACTGAAGCTTTCTTT.

The chain combines TRBV10-2 with TRBJ2-3; D is perhaps TRBD2 (6 bases). The V and J ends lost 2 bases and 10 bases respectively, with 16 bases between them. Per germline, CDR1 WSHSY and CDR2 SAAADI. This CDR3 spans 14 amino acids. DNA of the CDR3: TGCGCCAGCAGTGAGACCGGACGGGGGAGGTCGCAGTATTTT. The encoded protein is CASSETGRGRSQYF.

The chain employs TRBV7-9 and TRBJ2-5; D may be TRBD2 (7 bases). The length of the CDR3 is 15 residues. CDR1 and CDR2 from the germline V gene are SEHNR and FQNEAQ (reference sequence). With 3 bases removed from V and 5 bases from J, the gap between germline ends came to 16 bases. CDR3 nucleotide sequence: TGTGCCAGCAGCTTGCTCGCTGGGGGGGCGGAGACCCAGTACTTC. Its protein is CASSLLAGGAETQYF. The full variable domain, with the rest looked up from reference TRBV7-9 and TRBJ2-5, is DTGVSQNPRHKITKRGQNVTFRCDPISEHNRLYWYRQTLGQGPEFLTYFQNEAQLEKSRLLSDRFSAERPKGSFSTLEIQRTEQGDSAMYLCASSLLAGGAETQYFGPGTRLLVL.

The chain uses TRBV7-7 and TRBJ2-2; TRBD1 matches 7 bases. Germline CDR1 SSHAT, CDR2 FNYEAQ (reference sequence). The J segment lost 5 bases and the V segment lost 3 bases, leaving 15 bases of the junction unmatched. This CDR3 has 18 residues. The CDR3 loop is CASSLATYRTGATGELFF. The CDR3, as DNA: TGTGCCAGCAGCTTGGCCACTTATCGGACAGGCGCAACCGGGGAGCTGTTTTTT.

The rearrangement joins TRBV5-6 to TRBJ2-1, with D possibly being TRBD2 (6 bases). Germline lookup yields CDR1 SGHDT and CDR2 YYEEEE. V was cut by 2 bases and J by 5 bases, with 14 bases left in between. The CDR3 has 15 residues. CDR3 in amino acids: CASSLLGRGDNEQFF. The CDR3 DNA reads as TGTGCCAGCAGCTTACTTGGGCGGGGTGACAATGAGCAGTTCTTC.